A selection of T cell receptor beta chains follows, all from one sample in a study of vaccination and CD4 T cells after COVID-19. Their antigen targets remain unknown. TCRdb independently ran MiXCR on the PCR reads; one entry per CDR3 protein. The top ten clones hold around 16% of a sample with roughly 17,000 distinct CDR3 sequences, around 70% of them seen once. Sequenced input: CD4+ T cells from blood, cultured in vitro. The receptors were gathered from a human donor who had recovered from COVID-19. Both conserved end residues are part of each CDR3. D genes are given only for firm matches. The size entry is marked missing in some rows and otherwise reads once, few, many or a size class.

length,V,D,size,J,DNA,CDR3
15,TRBV7-8,NA,NA,TRBJ1-5,TGTGCCAGCAGCTTCTCCAGGGACAGCAATCAGCCCCAGCATTTT,CASSFSRDSNQPQHF
14,TRBV15,NA,large,TRBJ1-2,TGTGCCACCAGCAGAGGGGAGGGAAGCTATGGCTACACCTTC,CATSRGEGSYGYTF
15,TRBV11-2,TRBD1,NA,TRBJ2-5,TGTGCCAGCAGCTCGCGACAGGGGGTTCGAGAGACCCAGTACTTC,CASSSRQGVRETQYF
15,TRBV7-9,NA,NA,TRBJ2-7,TGTGCCAGCAGCGGAGTTGAAGGGAGCTTCTACGAGCAGTACTTC,CASSGVEGSFYEQYF
13,TRBV14,NA,NA,TRBJ2-3,TGTGCCAGCAGCTACTCAGAGACAGATACGCAGTATTTT,CASSYSETDTQYF
13,TRBV6-2/TRBV6-3,NA,NA,TRBJ1-2,TGTGCCAGCAGGTTGACAGACGTATATGGCTACACCTTC,CASRLTDVYGYTF
14,TRBV6-1,NA,NA,TRBJ1-1,TGTGCCAGCAGTGTCAGGGGCTGGGACACTGAAGCTTTCTTT,CASSVRGWDTEAFF
14,TRBV5-4,NA,once,TRBJ2-7,TGTGCCAGCAGCTTCCGAGGGGGTGGGCACGAGCAGTACTTC,CASSFRGGGHEQYF
14,TRBV10-1,NA,NA,TRBJ1-2,TGCGCCACCCCCCCCAGGGGCGCGAGCTATGGCTACACCTTC,CATPPRGASYGYTF
13,TRBV11-2,NA,NA,TRBJ2-7,TGTGCCAGCAGCCCCGGGCCCCCCTACGAGCAGTACTTC,CASSPGPPYEQYF
16,TRBV20-1,TRBD1,NA,TRBJ1-6,TGCAGTGCTAGAGGAGGGGACAGGGGGCCCAGTTCACCCCTCCACTTT,CSARGGDRGPSSPLHF
15,TRBV7-3,NA,NA,TRBJ2-5,TGTGCCAGCAGCCAGAACGGGGGCCAGCGGGAGACCCAGTACTTC,CASSQNGGQRETQYF
15,TRBV28,TRBD1,NA,TRBJ2-7,TGTGCCAGCAGTACCCCGGGACAGGTAACCTACGAGCAGTACTTC,CASSTPGQVTYEQYF
14,TRBV7-2,NA,NA,TRBJ2-7,TGTGCCAGCAGCTTAGCGTACAGCTCCTACGAGCAGTACTTC,CASSLAYSSYEQYF
14,TRBV6-1,NA,few,TRBJ2-5,TGTGCCAGCAGTGTAGGCCAGTTGGGAGAGACCCAGTACTTC,CASSVGQLGETQYF
15,TRBV6-1,NA,few,TRBJ1-2,TGTGCCACCGACGGAAGGGAGGGGAGCGGCTATGGCTACACCTTC,CATDGREGSGYGYTF
14,TRBV20-1,TRBD1,few,TRBJ1-4,TGCAGTGCTAGGGCGGGACAGGGCAACGAAAAACTGTTTTTT,CSARAGQGNEKLFF
15,TRBV5-4,NA,NA,TRBJ1-1,TGTGCCAGCAGGACCCGTTCGAGGGGGAACACTGAAGCTTTCTTT,CASRTRSRGNTEAFF
16,TRBV2,TRBD1,few,TRBJ1-6,TGTGCCAGCATCAGGGGGACTAGGGGTCATAATTCACCCCTCCACTTT,CASIRGTRGHNSPLHF
14,TRBV12-3/TRBV12-4,NA,NA,TRBJ1-5,TGTGCCAGCAGCCCGGTCGCGGGTCATCAGCCCCAGCATTTT,CASSPVAGHQPQHF
16,TRBV28,TRBD2,NA,TRBJ2-2,TGTGCCAGCAGCACCGAGCGGGAACCCACCCCCGGGGAGCTGTTTTTT,CASSTEREPTPGELFF
15,TRBV11-2,NA,NA,TRBJ1-1,TGTGCCAGCAGAACCTACCGGGGCAGGAACACTGAAGCTTTCTTT,CASRTYRGRNTEAFF
13,TRBV2,NA,NA,TRBJ1-6,TGTGCCAGCGGGAGGAATCTGAATTCACCCCTCCACTTT,CASGRNLNSPLHF
15,TRBV6-2/TRBV6-3,NA,NA,TRBJ2-7,TGTGCCAGCAGTTACTTTAGGGGGAGCTCCTACGAGCAGTACTTC,CASSYFRGSSYEQYF
15,TRBV5-4,TRBD1,NA,TRBJ2-7,TGTGCCAGCAGCAGCGGACAGGGGGCCCCCTACGAGCAGTACTTC,CASSSGQGAPYEQYF
14,TRBV24-1,NA,NA,TRBJ2-2,TGTGCCACCAGGCGGGGGCAGAACACCGGGGAGCTGTTTTTT,CATRRGQNTGELFF
12,TRBV28,NA,few,TRBJ1-6,TGTGCCAGCGCTGAGGGGAATTCACCCCTCCACTTT,CASAEGNSPLHF
15,TRBV7-2,NA,few,TRBJ1-1,TGTGCCAGCAGCCCCCCTCTGGGCCCGAACACTGAAGCTTTCTTT,CASSPPLGPNTEAFF
14,TRBV7-9,TRBD2,few,TRBJ2-3,TGTGCCAGCAGCCGGACTAGCGGGACGGATACGCAGTATTTT,CASSRTSGTDTQYF
16,TRBV11-2,TRBD2,NA,TRBJ2-2,TGTGCCAGCAGCTCCGGCCGCGGGGGAGTTCCCGGGGAGCTGTTTTTT,CASSSGRGGVPGELFF
15,TRBV20-1,TRBD1,NA,TRBJ2-7,TGCAGTGCTAGAGGACCGGGACAGGGAATTTACGAGCAGTACTTC,CSARGPGQGIYEQYF
14,TRBV29-1,NA,NA,TRBJ1-5,TGCAGCGCCAAGACGGGAAATAGCAATCAGCCCCAGCATTTT,CSAKTGNSNQPQHF
14,TRBV28,TRBD1,NA,TRBJ1-2,TGTGCCAGCAGTATCTGGACAGGGAACTATGGCTACACCTTC,CASSIWTGNYGYTF
16,TRBV7-2,NA,NA,TRBJ2-3,TGTGCCAGCAGCTTCATTTCGGGCCCTGGGAGAGATACGCAGTATTTT,CASSFISGPGRDTQYF
16,TRBV18,TRBD1,NA,TRBJ1-6,TGTGCCAGCTCACCCCTTAGGACAGGGGTGGATTCACCCCTCCACTTT,CASSPLRTGVDSPLHF
11,TRBV12-3/TRBV12-4,NA,NA,TRBJ1-1,TGTGCCAGCAGTTTAGCCGGTGGGGCTTTCTTT,CASSLAGGAFF
13,TRBV25-1,NA,few,TRBJ2-3,TGTGCCAGCAGGGCCAGCGGCACAGATACGCAGTATTTT,CASRASGTDTQYF
16,TRBV6-2/TRBV6-3,TRBD2,NA,TRBJ2-5,TGTGCCACCTCCCGGGCTAGCGGGGGGGCGGCGGAGACCCAGTACTTC,CATSRASGGAAETQYF
14,TRBV20-1,NA,NA,TRBJ2-7,TGCAGTGCTAGAGAATGGGTCCGAACCTACGAGCAGTACTTC,CSAREWVRTYEQYF
13,TRBV20-1,NA,NA,TRBJ2-3,TGCAGTGCTAGGGTACAGGGTTCAGATACGCAGTATTTT,CSARVQGSDTQYF
16,TRBV19,NA,NA,TRBJ2-3,TGTGCCAGTAGTTTGCAGGGGTTGAGTAGCACAGATACGCAGTATTTT,CASSLQGLSSTDTQYF
13,TRBV7-2,NA,NA,TRBJ1-1,TGTGCCAGCAGCTTCGCGGTGAACACTGAAGCTTTCTTT,CASSFAVNTEAFF
13,TRBV6-1,NA,few,TRBJ1-5,TGTGCCAGCAGTAGAGATAGCAATCAGCCCCAGCATTTT,CASSRDSNQPQHF
15,TRBV20-1,TRBD1,few,TRBJ2-3,TGCAGTGCTAGTAAGGACAGGGTCCACACAGATACGCAGTATTTT,CSASKDRVHTDTQYF
15,TRBV7-2,NA,NA,TRBJ1-1,TGTGCCAGCAGCTTATATGGGCAGGATATGGGTGAAGCTTTCTTT,CASSLYGQDMGEAFF
15,TRBV11-3,NA,NA,TRBJ2-1,TGTGCCAGCAGCTTAGATAGTATCTCCTACAATGAGCAGTTCTTC,CASSLDSISYNEQFF
12,TRBV18,NA,few,TRBJ2-7,TGTGCCAGCTCGCTACAGGGTTACGAGCAGTACTTC,CASSLQGYEQYF
11,TRBV7-8,TRBD1,few,TRBJ1-2,TGTGCCAGCAGCAGACAGGGAGGCTACACCTTC,CASSRQGGYTF